The TCR beta chain described here comes from a study of cytomegalovirus exposure and HLA in healthy donors. In the PCR, 60 Vbeta and 13 Jbeta primers were used. Clones were sequenced by immunoSEQ multiplex PCR, and TCRdb holds only the in-frame ones, with some missing. The table lists some 140,000 clones, around three quarters of them singletons. Study-level findings and limits: Rare TCR sequences predominated, though certain public TCRs were found in many donors. The authors later found TCR association rates varying by HLA locus, with DRB1 most and HLA-C fewest. Among immune exposure information, only CMV serostatus was available.

A remark on this clone: The antigen is not known.

Germline V gives CDR1 MNHEY, CDR2 SVGAGI. The CDR3 sequence is 15 residues long. V was pared by 0 bases and J by 2 bases, with 11 bases between. Sample: PBMCs. The chain is built from TRBV6-5 and TRBJ2-7; D gene uncertain. The clonotype was recovered from a man aged 40-50 years in good health and CMV-seronegative. The CDR3 sequence is CASSYSYGATYEQYF. The CDR3 DNA sequence: TGTGCCAGCAGTTACTCCTACGGAGCGACCTACGAGCAGTACTTC.